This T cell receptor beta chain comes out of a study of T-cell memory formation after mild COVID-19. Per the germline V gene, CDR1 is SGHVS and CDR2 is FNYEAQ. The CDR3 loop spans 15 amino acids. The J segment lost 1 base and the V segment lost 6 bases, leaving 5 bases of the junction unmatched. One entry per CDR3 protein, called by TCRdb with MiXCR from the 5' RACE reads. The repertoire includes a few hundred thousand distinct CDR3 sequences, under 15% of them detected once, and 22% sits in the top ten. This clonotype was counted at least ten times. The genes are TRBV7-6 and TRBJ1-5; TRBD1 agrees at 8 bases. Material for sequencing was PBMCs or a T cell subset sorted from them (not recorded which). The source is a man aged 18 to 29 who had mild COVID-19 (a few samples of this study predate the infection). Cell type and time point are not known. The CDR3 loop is CASSPDRASNQPQHF. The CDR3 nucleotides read TGTGCCAGCAGTCCGGACAGGGCAAGCAATCAGCCCCAGCATTTT.